The rows below give T cell receptor beta chains drawn from one sample of a study of regulatory T cells in long-lasting Graves disease. TCRdb recomputed calls from the multiplex PCR reads with MiXCR, one row per CDR3 protein. Here the sample spans approximately 300,000 distinct CDR3 sequences, about 20% being singletons. The specimen comprised peripheral blood mononuclear cells (PBMCs), sampled at new diagnosis, from a patient treated with antithyroid drugs. These receptor sequences come from a female donor with Graves disease. Both conserved end residues are part of each CDR3. D genes are given only for firm matches. Part of the rows lack a size; the others show once, few, many or a class for expanded clones.

v_call: TRBV2; clone_size: NA; d_call: NA; j_call: TRBJ2-6; cdr3_aa: CASSRESSGANVLTF; cdr3_nt: TGTGCCAGCTCACGGGAAAGCTCTGGGGCCAACGTCCTGACTTTC
v_call: TRBV12-3/TRBV12-4; clone_size: many; d_call: NA; j_call: TRBJ2-4; cdr3_aa: CASSPRGRAATKNIQYF; cdr3_nt: TGTGCCAGCAGCCCCCGGGGAAGGGCCGCAACCAAAAACATTCAGTACTTC
v_call: TRBV3-1; clone_size: few; d_call: NA; j_call: TRBJ2-1; cdr3_aa: CASSQVRRGPYNEQFF; cdr3_nt: TGTGCCAGCAGCCAAGTCCGGCGGGGACCCTACAATGAGCAGTTCTTC
v_call: TRBV20-1; clone_size: many; d_call: NA; j_call: TRBJ2-3; cdr3_aa: CSAGASAKATDTQYF; cdr3_nt: TGCAGTGCTGGGGCTAGCGCAAAAGCAACAGATACGCAGTATTTT
v_call: TRBV11-2; clone_size: few; d_call: NA; j_call: TRBJ1-2; cdr3_aa: CASSPVQGLRGYTF; cdr3_nt: TGTGCCAGCAGCCCGGTCCAGGGGCTGAGAGGCTACACCTTC
v_call: TRBV6-2/TRBV6-3; clone_size: NA; d_call: TRBD1; j_call: TRBJ2-2; cdr3_aa: CASSYSRGTGELFF; cdr3_nt: TGTGCCAGCAGTTACTCCAGGGGGACCGGGGAGCTGTTTTTT
v_call: TRBV2; clone_size: medium-sized; d_call: NA; j_call: TRBJ1-4; cdr3_aa: CASSATGTNEKLFF; cdr3_nt: TGTGCCAGCAGCGCCACCGGGACAAATGAAAAACTGTTTTTT
v_call: TRBV24-1; clone_size: few; d_call: TRBD1; j_call: TRBJ1-2; cdr3_aa: CATSEVDREGGYTF; cdr3_nt: TGTGCCACCAGTGAGGTCGACAGGGAAGGCGGCTACACCTTC
v_call: TRBV11-3; clone_size: many; d_call: TRBD2; j_call: TRBJ2-5; cdr3_aa: CASSFEASGRKETQYF; cdr3_nt: TGTGCCAGCAGCTTCGAGGCTAGCGGGAGGAAAGAGACCCAGTACTTC
v_call: TRBV3-1; clone_size: many; d_call: TRBD1; j_call: TRBJ1-1; cdr3_aa: CASKATGGAPAFF; cdr3_nt: TGTGCCAGTAAAGCGACAGGGGGCGCCCCAGCTTTCTTT
v_call: TRBV6-2/TRBV6-3; clone_size: many; d_call: NA; j_call: TRBJ2-1; cdr3_aa: CASSYSTEQFF; cdr3_nt: TGTGCCAGCAGTTACAGTACGGAGCAGTTCTTC
v_call: TRBV9; clone_size: many; d_call: NA; j_call: TRBJ1-1; cdr3_aa: CASSITTGEGAEAFF; cdr3_nt: TGTGCCAGCAGCATCACTACAGGTGAGGGAGCTGAAGCTTTCTTT
v_call: TRBV6-1; clone_size: few; d_call: NA; j_call: TRBJ2-7; cdr3_aa: CASGTNTYEQYF; cdr3_nt: TGTGCCAGCGGGACCAACACCTACGAGCAGTACTTC